This T cell receptor beta chain was found in a study of blood T cell repertoires in COVID-19. Turning to the study itself: Samples taken during acute and convalescent COVID-19 were collected in the United States, Italy and Spain. Sample material is recorded as cDNA or gDNA derived from T cells, B-cell-depleted T cells, or PBMCs.

Sequencing was performed with immunoSEQ multiplex PCR; in TCRdb, only in-frame clones are kept and a portion is missing. The top ten hold 6.2% of the sample, which has some 170,000 clones, around 85% seen once. This CDR3 contains 14 residues. Per the germline V gene, CDR1 is SGDLS and CDR2 is YYNGEE. Between the trimmed V and J ends, which lost 0 bases and 0 bases, there was a span of 4 bases. Everyone who took part was roughly 18 to 89 years old, and they came from some 23 US areas. This sequence was found in a man aged 40-50 years who had recovered from COVID-19. The genes are TRBV9 and TRBJ1-3, with no clear D. Sequencing was carried out using PBMCs or T cells enriched from blood (not recorded which). Here the CDR3 DNA reads TGTGCCAGCAGCGTAGGGAGCTCTGGAAACACCATATATTTT. Amino acids: CASSVGSSGNTIYF.